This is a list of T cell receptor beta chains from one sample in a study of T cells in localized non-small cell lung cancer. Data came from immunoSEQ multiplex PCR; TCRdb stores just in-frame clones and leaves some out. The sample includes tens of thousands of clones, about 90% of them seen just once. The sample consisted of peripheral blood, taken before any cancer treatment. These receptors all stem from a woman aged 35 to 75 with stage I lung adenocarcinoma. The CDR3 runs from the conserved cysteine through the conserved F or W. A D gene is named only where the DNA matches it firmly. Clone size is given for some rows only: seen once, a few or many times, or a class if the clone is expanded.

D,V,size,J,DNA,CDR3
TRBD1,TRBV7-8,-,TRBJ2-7,TGTGCCAGCAGCTACGGGACAGGGGGCTACGAGCAGTACTTC,CASSYGTGGYEQYF
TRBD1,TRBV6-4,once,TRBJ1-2,TGTGCCAGCAGCAAAGAATTGGGACAGGGGGCCTATGGCTACACCTTC,CASSKELGQGAYGYTF
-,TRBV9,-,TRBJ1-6,TGTGCCAGCAGCGCTCTCTCGGGACCACCCCTCCACTTT,CASSALSGPPLHF
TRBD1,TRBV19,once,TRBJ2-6,TGTGCCAGTAGTCCCTGGGACAGGGGACTCGGGGCCAACGTCCTGACTTTC,CASSPWDRGLGANVLTF
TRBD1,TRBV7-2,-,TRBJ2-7,TGTGCCAGCAGCTTATACGGACAGGTCTACGAGCAGTACTTC,CASSLYGQVYEQYF
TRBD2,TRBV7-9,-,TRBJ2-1,TGTGCCACCCGAACTAGCGGGGTAGGGGAGCAGTTCTTC,CATRTSGVGEQFF
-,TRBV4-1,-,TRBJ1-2,TGCGCCAGCAGCCAAGACCCCGTACAGGGTAGGGGCTACACCTTC,CASSQDPVQGRGYTF
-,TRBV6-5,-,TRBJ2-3,TGTGCCAGCAGTTATGGGCTAGCATCGGATACGCAGTATTTT,CASSYGLASDTQYF
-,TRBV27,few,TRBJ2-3,TGTGCCAGCAGTTTAAACGCAGATACGCAGTATTTT,CASSLNADTQYF
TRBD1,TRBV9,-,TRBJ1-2,TGTGCCAGCAGCGGATGGACAGGGAGGGACGGCTACACCTTC,CASSGWTGRDGYTF
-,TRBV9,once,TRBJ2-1,TGTGCCATCCAAACCGGTGACGATGAGCAGTTCTTC,CAIQTGDDEQFF
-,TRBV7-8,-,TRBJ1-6,TGTGCCAGCAGCTTATTTAATGGAGGGGAGGGTTCACCCCTCCACTTT,CASSLFNGGEGSPLHF
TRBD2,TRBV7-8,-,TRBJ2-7,TGTGCCAGCAGCTACTCTAGCGGGGGGGCCGGGCAGTACTTC,CASSYSSGGAGQYF
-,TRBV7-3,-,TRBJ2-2,TGTGCCAGCAGCTTAAACAGGGGAGGCACCGGGGAGCTGTTTTTT,CASSLNRGGTGELFF
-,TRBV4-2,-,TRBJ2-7,TGTGCCAGCAGCCAAAGAGAGGGCACTTACGAGCAGTACTTC,CASSQREGTYEQYF
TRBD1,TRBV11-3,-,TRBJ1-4,TGTGCCAGCAGGGACAGGGATGAAAAACTGTTTTTT,CASRDRDEKLFF
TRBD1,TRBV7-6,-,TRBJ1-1,TGTGCCAGCAGCTTAGGACAGGGAAGAGTGACTGAAGCTTTCTTT,CASSLGQGRVTEAFF
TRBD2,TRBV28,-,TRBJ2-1,TGTGCCAGCAGTCAGCTAGCGGGGGAGACCTACAATGAGCAGTTCTTC,CASSQLAGETYNEQFF
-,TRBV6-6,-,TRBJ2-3,TGTGCCAGCAGTAACACCAGGGGAGGCACAGATACGCAGTATTTT,CASSNTRGGTDTQYF
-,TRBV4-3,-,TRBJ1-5,TGCGCCAGCAGCGAGATCTGGGGGTTGGATCAGCCCCAGCATTTT,CASSEIWGLDQPQHF
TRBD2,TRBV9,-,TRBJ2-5,TGTGCCAGCAGCGTAGGTGGGCAGCGGGGGCCAGGGGAGACCCAGTACTTC,CASSVGGQRGPGETQYF
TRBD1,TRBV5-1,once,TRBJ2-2,TGCGCCAGCAGCAGTGACAGGGGCCTGAACACCGGGGAGCTGTTTTTT,CASSSDRGLNTGELFF
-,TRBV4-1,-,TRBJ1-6,TGCGCCAGCAGCCAAGCTCTTAATTCACCCCTCCACTTT,CASSQALNSPLHF
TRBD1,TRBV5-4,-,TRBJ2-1,TGTGCCAGCAGCTTGGCCGGACAGGGAGGTTGGGAGCAGTTCTTC,CASSLAGQGGWEQFF
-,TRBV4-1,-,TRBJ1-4,TGCGCCAGCAGCGCTCAGGATGCAACTAATGAAAAACTGTTTTTT,CASSAQDATNEKLFF
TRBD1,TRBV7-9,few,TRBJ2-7,TGTGCCAGCGAACCTGGGCAGGGGGCAGGTGAGCAGTACTTC,CASEPGQGAGEQYF
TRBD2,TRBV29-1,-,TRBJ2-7,TGCAGCGCCAAAACTAGCGGGGGTTCCTACGAGCAGTACTTC,CSAKTSGGSYEQYF
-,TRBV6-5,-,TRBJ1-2,TGTGCCAGCAGAATAACAGGGAACTATGGCTACACCTTC,CASRITGNYGYTF
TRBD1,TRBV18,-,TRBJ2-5,TGTGCCAGCTCACCAGGGACAGGGGTCCAAGAGACCCAGTACTTC,CASSPGTGVQETQYF
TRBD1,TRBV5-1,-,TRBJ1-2,TGCGCCAGCAGCTTGGCCGGACAGGCGAGCTATGGCTACACCTTC,CASSLAGQASYGYTF
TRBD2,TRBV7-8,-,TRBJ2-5,TGTGCCAGCAGCCAGGGGTTGGTAGGACTAGCAGGGACCCAGTACTTC,CASSQGLVGLAGTQYF
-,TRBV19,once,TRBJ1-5,TGTGCCAGTAGTATAGAAGACAGTGATCAGCCCCAGCATTTT,CASSIEDSDQPQHF
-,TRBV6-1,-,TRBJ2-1,TGTGCCAGCAGTGAAGCAGTCGGGACCGTGGACAATGAGCAGTTCTTC,CASSEAVGTVDNEQFF
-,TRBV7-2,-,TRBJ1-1,TGTGCCAGCAGCTCCGGGATGAACACTGAAGCTTTCTTT,CASSSGMNTEAFF
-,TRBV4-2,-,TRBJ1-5,TGTGCCAGCAGCCAAGCAGGGGAGAGCAATCAGCCCCAGCATTTT,CASSQAGESNQPQHF
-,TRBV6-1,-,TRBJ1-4,TGTGCCAGCAGTGAAGCCACAGGGAGGGCAACTAATGAAAAACTGTTTTTT,CASSEATGRATNEKLFF
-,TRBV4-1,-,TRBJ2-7,TGCGCCAGCAGCCAGAAAAGGGTGGGGGCCTACGAGCAGTACTTC,CASSQKRVGAYEQYF
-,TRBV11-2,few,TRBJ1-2,TGTGCCAGCAGCTTAAGAGGCCAGTATGGCTACACCTTC,CASSLRGQYGYTF
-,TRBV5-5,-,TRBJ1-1,TGTGCCAGCAGCTCAACCCTGACGAGGGGCTTAAAAATGAACATTGAAGCTTTCTTT,CASSSTLTRGLKMNIEAFF